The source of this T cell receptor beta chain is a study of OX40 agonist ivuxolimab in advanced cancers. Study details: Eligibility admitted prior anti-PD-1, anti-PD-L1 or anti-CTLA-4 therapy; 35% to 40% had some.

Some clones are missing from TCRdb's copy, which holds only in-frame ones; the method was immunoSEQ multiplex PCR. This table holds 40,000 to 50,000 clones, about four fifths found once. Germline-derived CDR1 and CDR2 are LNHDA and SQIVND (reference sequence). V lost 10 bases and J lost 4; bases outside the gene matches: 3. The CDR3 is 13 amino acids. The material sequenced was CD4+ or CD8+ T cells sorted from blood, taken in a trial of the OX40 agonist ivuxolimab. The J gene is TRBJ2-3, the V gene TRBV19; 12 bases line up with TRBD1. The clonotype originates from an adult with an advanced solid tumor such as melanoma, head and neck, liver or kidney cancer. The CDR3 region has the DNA TGTGCCACTGGGACAGGGGGCCCAGATACGCAGTATTTT. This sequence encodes CATGTGGPDTQYF. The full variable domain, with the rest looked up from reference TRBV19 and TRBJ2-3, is DGGITQSPKYLFRKEGQNVTLSCEQNLNHDAMYWYRQDPGQGLRLIYYSQIVNDFQKGDIAEGYSVSREKKESFPLTVTSAQKNPTAFYLCATGTGGPDTQYFGPGTRLTVL.